This is a list of T cell receptor beta chains from one sample in a study of CD8+CD57+ T cells in acquired aplastic anemia. TCRdb fed the reads into MiXCR, producing one record per CDR3 protein. The repertoire holds fewer than 250,000 distinct CDR3 sequences, with almost 50% as singletons. Sequenced input: sorted CD4+, CD8+, or CD8+CD57+ T cells (not recorded which) from PBMCs. The receptors derive from a human donor with aplastic anemia. Both conserved end residues are part of each CDR3. The order of the fields is clone size, V gene, D gene, J gene, CDR3 protein, CDR3 DNA. The D gene is left open where the match is weak. Rows give clone size only sometimes, using once, few, many, or a class for an expanded clone.

size: few; V: TRBV12-3/TRBV12-4; D: .; J: TRBJ2-3; CDR3: CAGSLYSGVNTDTQYF; DNA: TGTGCCGGCAGTTTATATTCAGGGGTCAACACAGATACGCAGTATTTT
size: many; V: TRBV12-3/TRBV12-4; D: .; J: TRBJ1-6; CDR3: CASSLIGRGGSPLHF; DNA: TGTGCCAGCAGTTTAATAGGGCGGGGCGGTTCACCCCTCCACTTT
size: many; V: TRBV19; D: .; J: TRBJ2-7; CDR3: CASSRGAGMYEQYF; DNA: TGTGCCAGTAGTAGAGGCGCAGGGATGTACGAGCAGTACTTC
size: .; V: TRBV30; D: .; J: TRBJ1-5; CDR3: CAWSRSRDQPQHF; DNA: TGTGCCTGGAGTCGGAGCAGGGATCAGCCCCAGCATTTT
size: .; V: TRBV20-1; D: .; J: TRBJ2-3; CDR3: CSARPLRSTDTQYF; DNA: TGCAGTGCCCGACCACTGAGGAGCACAGATACGCAGTATTTT
size: few; V: TRBV12-3/TRBV12-4; D: TRBD1; J: TRBJ1-2; CDR3: CASSTTGTANYGYTF; DNA: TGTGCCAGCAGCACAACCGGGACAGCCAACTATGGCTACACCTTC
size: .; V: TRBV11-2; D: TRBD1; J: TRBJ2-2; CDR3: CASSFTTGGGELFF; DNA: TGTGCCAGCAGCTTTACGACAGGGGGCGGGGAGCTGTTTTTT
size: .; V: TRBV9; D: .; J: TRBJ2-6; CDR3: CASSVGAGTEYSGANVLTF; DNA: TGTGCCAGCAGCGTAGGTGCGGGGACAGAATACTCTGGGGCCAACGTCCTGACTTTC
size: many; V: TRBV6-1; D: .; J: TRBJ2-5; CDR3: CASSRRGTGPQETQYF; DNA: TGTGCCAGCAGCCGAAGGGGGACCGGTCCCCAAGAGACCCAGTACTTC
size: many; V: TRBV2; D: .; J: TRBJ1-1; CDR3: CASRGQPNTEAFF; DNA: TGTGCCAGCAGAGGACAGCCGAACACTGAAGCTTTCTTT
size: .; V: TRBV19; D: TRBD2; J: TRBJ2-3; CDR3: CASSRTSGHNEQYF; DNA: TGTGCCAGTAGTAGGACTAGCGGACACAATGAGCAGTATTTT
size: many; V: TRBV10-3; D: .; J: TRBJ1-6; CDR3: CAIGGGNYNSPLHF; DNA: TGTGCCATCGGGGGGGGCAACTATAATTCACCCCTCCACTTT
size: many; V: TRBV4-2; D: .; J: TRBJ1-2; CDR3: CASSQDGGGDGYTF; DNA: TGTGCCAGCAGCCAAGATGGGGGAGGTGACGGCTACACCTTC
size: .; V: TRBV6-1; D: TRBD2; J: TRBJ2-7; CDR3: CASSRGTSGSSEQYF; DNA: TGTGCCAGCAGTCGGGGGACTAGCGGGAGTAGCGAGCAGTACTTC
size: .; V: TRBV25-1; D: TRBD2; J: TRBJ2-5; CDR3: CASSFRGGLETQYF; DNA: TGTGCCAGCAGCTTCCGGGGGGGCCTGGAGACCCAGTACTTC
size: many; V: TRBV12-3/TRBV12-4; D: .; J: TRBJ1-1; CDR3: CASSLAPNTEAFF; DNA: TGTGCCAGCAGTTTAGCTCCGAACACTGAAGCTTTCTTT
size: once; V: TRBV5-7; D: .; J: TRBJ2-4; CDR3: CASSLCPRGGRVMKNIQYF; DNA: TGTGCCAGCAGCTTGTGCCCGAGGGGTGGGCGGGTAATGAAAAACATTCAGTACTTC
size: few; V: TRBV18; D: .; J: TRBJ2-2; CDR3: CASSPLSSGAAGELFF; DNA: TGTGCCAGCTCACCCTTATCGTCAGGGGCCGCCGGGGAGCTGTTTTTT
size: many; V: TRBV25-1; D: TRBD1; J: TRBJ2-5; CDR3: CASSESGDRETQYF; DNA: TGTGCCAGCAGTGAATCAGGGGACAGGGAGACCCAGTACTTC
size: .; V: TRBV6-5; D: .; J: TRBJ1-6; CDR3: CASSASGTPLHF; DNA: TGTGCCAGCAGTGCCTCCGGGACACCCCTCCACTTT
size: .; V: TRBV29-1; D: .; J: TRBJ1-4; CDR3: CSVASEIATNEKLFF; DNA: TGCAGCGTTGCCTCCGAAATAGCAACTAATGAAAAACTGTTTTTT
size: many; V: TRBV5-1; D: .; J: TRBJ1-2; CDR3: CASSLEPASNYGYTF; DNA: TGCGCCAGCAGCTTGGAGCCGGCCTCTAACTATGGCTACACCTTC